This TCR beta chain is from a study of blood T cell repertoires in COVID-19. Study at large: Material from acute and convalescent COVID-19 was sourced from the United States, Italy and Spain. Sample material is recorded as cDNA or gDNA derived from T cells, B-cell-depleted T cells, or PBMCs.

The CDR3 totals 16 residues. The method was immunoSEQ multiplex PCR; TCRdb's version includes in-frame clones alone and lacks a portion of them. The sample lists roughly 380,000 clones; roughly 90% were seen once. The age range of participants was about 18 to 100 years, with residence in about two dozen US areas. Individuals in the exposed group had encountered a COVID-19 case within 2 weeks preceding study entry. V usage is TRBV21-1 and J usage is TRBJ2-5; TRBD1 was called by the table and not checked on the DNA. TRBV21-1 is a pseudogene locus. The source material was PBMCs or T cells enriched from blood (not recorded which). The receptor's source is a woman aged 30 to 39 who had been exposed to COVID-19. CDR3 amino acids: CASIQNRGKMRETQYF. DNA of the CDR3: TGTGCCAGCATACAAAACAGGGGAAAAATGAGAGAGACCCAGTACTTC.